This is a list of T cell receptor beta chains from one sample in a study of T cell changes during pregnancy in multiple sclerosis. Only in-frame clones appear in the TCRdb table, and some are missing; sequencing was by immunoSEQ multiplex PCR. Seen here are 58,000 or so clones, around 90% observed once, and the top ten hold under 0.65%. The input for sequencing was CD4+ T cells from peripheral blood mononuclear cells, taken in the third trimester of pregnancy. These receptors were obtained from a female donor with multiple sclerosis, enrolled in a pregnancy study. The CDR3 runs from the conserved cysteine through the conserved F or W. Each record gives: D gene, CDR3 length, V gene, clone size, J gene, CDR3 protein, CDR3 DNA. The D gene is left open where the match is weak. Clone size is given for some rows only: seen once, a few or many times, or a class if the clone is expanded.

d_call: .; cdr3_length: 15; v_call: TRBV2; clone_size: .; j_call: TRBJ2-1; cdr3_aa: CASSEVGLRVNEQFF; cdr3_nt: TGTGCCAGCAGTGAAGTTGGTCTTAGAGTCAATGAGCAGTTCTTC
d_call: .; cdr3_length: 13; v_call: TRBV7-8; clone_size: .; j_call: TRBJ1-5; cdr3_aa: CASSVDGNQPQHF; cdr3_nt: TGTGCCAGCAGCGTAGACGGGAATCAGCCCCAGCATTTT
d_call: TRBD1; cdr3_length: 17; v_call: TRBV5-4; clone_size: .; j_call: TRBJ2-1; cdr3_aa: CASTGGPERGGLGEQFF; cdr3_nt: TGTGCCAGTACAGGGGGCCCCGAGCGGGGAGGCTTAGGTGAGCAGTTCTTC
d_call: .; cdr3_length: 15; v_call: TRBV7-3; clone_size: .; j_call: TRBJ2-3; cdr3_aa: CASSLDGESTDTQYF; cdr3_nt: TGTGCCAGCAGCTTAGACGGGGAAAGCACAGATACGCAGTATTTT
d_call: .; cdr3_length: 13; v_call: TRBV7-3; clone_size: .; j_call: TRBJ2-5; cdr3_aa: CASSLGPRETQYF; cdr3_nt: TGTGCCAGCAGCTTGGGCCCACGGGAGACCCAGTACTTC
d_call: .; cdr3_length: 15; v_call: TRBV6-5; clone_size: .; j_call: TRBJ1-6; cdr3_aa: CASSYVWAFNSPLHF; cdr3_nt: TGTGCCAGCAGTTACGTGTGGGCTTTTAATTCACCCCTCCACTTT
d_call: TRBD2; cdr3_length: 15; v_call: TRBV5-4; clone_size: .; j_call: TRBJ2-1; cdr3_aa: CASSFSGGASNEQFF; cdr3_nt: TGTGCCAGCAGCTTTAGCGGGGGGGCGTCCAATGAGCAGTTCTTC
d_call: .; cdr3_length: 11; v_call: TRBV6-5; clone_size: .; j_call: TRBJ2-7; cdr3_aa: CASRRYYEQYF; cdr3_nt: TGTGCCAGCAGACGGTACTACGAGCAGTACTTC
d_call: .; cdr3_length: 17; v_call: TRBV9; clone_size: .; j_call: TRBJ1-3; cdr3_aa: CASSVESGEVRGNTIYF; cdr3_nt: TGTGCCAGCAGCGTAGAATCAGGGGAAGTAAGAGGAAACACCATATATTTT
d_call: .; cdr3_length: 17; v_call: TRBV11-2; clone_size: .; j_call: TRBJ1-2; cdr3_aa: CASSLGPTQGRDYGYTF; cdr3_nt: TGTGCCAGCAGCTTGGGGCCAACCCAGGGGCGAGACTATGGCTACACCTTC
d_call: .; cdr3_length: 14; v_call: TRBV25-1; clone_size: .; j_call: TRBJ2-5; cdr3_aa: CASSDRRGGETQYF; cdr3_nt: TGTGCCAGCAGCGACAGGCGAGGTGGTGAGACCCAGTACTTC
d_call: .; cdr3_length: 15; v_call: TRBV2; clone_size: few; j_call: TRBJ1-1; cdr3_aa: CASSELGLMNTEAFF; cdr3_nt: TGTGCCAGCAGTGAACTAGGACTAATGAACACTGAAGCTTTCTTT
d_call: TRBD1; cdr3_length: 14; v_call: TRBV5-1; clone_size: once; j_call: TRBJ2-5; cdr3_aa: CASSGGQGEETQYF; cdr3_nt: TGCGCCAGCAGCGGGGGACAGGGGGAAGAGACCCAGTACTTC
d_call: TRBD1; cdr3_length: 15; v_call: TRBV5-1; clone_size: .; j_call: TRBJ1-6; cdr3_aa: CASSSSGTGGSPLHF; cdr3_nt: TGCGCCAGCAGCTCATCCGGGACAGGGGGTTCACCCCTCCACTTT
d_call: .; cdr3_length: 14; v_call: TRBV6-6; clone_size: few; j_call: TRBJ1-6; cdr3_aa: CASSQTEVASPLHF; cdr3_nt: TGTGCCAGCAGCCAGACAGAAGTAGCATCACCCCTCCACTTT
d_call: TRBD1; cdr3_length: 15; v_call: TRBV9; clone_size: .; j_call: TRBJ2-2; cdr3_aa: CASSAIQGTTGELFF; cdr3_nt: TGTGCCAGCAGCGCGATACAGGGGACCACCGGGGAGCTGTTTTTT
d_call: TRBD1; cdr3_length: 16; v_call: TRBV15; clone_size: .; j_call: TRBJ1-1; cdr3_aa: CATSKGTGGYYTEAFF; cdr3_nt: TGTGCCACCAGCAAAGGGACAGGGGGGTACTACACTGAAGCTTTCTTT
d_call: TRBD1; cdr3_length: 14; v_call: TRBV19; clone_size: .; j_call: TRBJ2-7; cdr3_aa: CASSNTGVTYEQYF; cdr3_nt: TGTGCCAGTAGTAACACAGGGGTAACCTACGAGCAGTACTTC
d_call: .; cdr3_length: 15; v_call: TRBV10-3; clone_size: once; j_call: TRBJ1-4; cdr3_aa: CAISRGQATNEKLFF; cdr3_nt: TGTGCCATCAGTCGAGGACAAGCAACTAATGAAAAACTGTTTTTT
d_call: .; cdr3_length: 15; v_call: TRBV19; clone_size: .; j_call: TRBJ2-1; cdr3_aa: CASSRTGLIYNEQFF; cdr3_nt: TGTGCCAGTAGTAGGACAGGACTAATTTACAATGAGCAGTTCTTC
d_call: .; cdr3_length: 17; v_call: TRBV19; clone_size: .; j_call: TRBJ2-7; cdr3_aa: CASSIDFRGETSYEQYF; cdr3_nt: TGTGCCAGTAGTATAGATTTCCGGGGTGAGACTTCTTACGAGCAGTACTTC
d_call: .; cdr3_length: 16; v_call: TRBV2; clone_size: once; j_call: TRBJ1-4; cdr3_aa: CASSEQPAGPNEKLFF; cdr3_nt: TGTGCCAGCAGCGAACAACCGGCGGGGCCTAATGAAAAACTGTTTTTT
d_call: .; cdr3_length: 15; v_call: TRBV7-3; clone_size: .; j_call: TRBJ2-5; cdr3_aa: CASSLHAMKGETQYF; cdr3_nt: TGTGCCAGCAGCTTACACGCAATGAAGGGGGAGACCCAGTACTTC
d_call: TRBD1; cdr3_length: 16; v_call: TRBV6-6; clone_size: .; j_call: TRBJ1-1; cdr3_aa: CASSQGTGGFNTEAFF; cdr3_nt: TGTGCCAGCAGCCAGGGGACAGGGGGCTTTAACACTGAAGCTTTCTTT
d_call: .; cdr3_length: 14; v_call: TRBV18; clone_size: .; j_call: TRBJ1-2; cdr3_aa: CASSGESGTSGYTF; cdr3_nt: TGTGCCAGCTCCGGAGAGTCCGGGACATCGGGCTACACCTTC
d_call: .; cdr3_length: 15; v_call: TRBV21-1; clone_size: .; j_call: TRBJ1-2; cdr3_aa: CASSNYRSANYGYTF; cdr3_nt: TGTGCCAGCAGCAATTACAGATCCGCTAACTATGGCTACACCTTC
d_call: .; cdr3_length: 12; v_call: TRBV15; clone_size: few; j_call: TRBJ1-1; cdr3_aa: CATSRETGYAFF; cdr3_nt: TGTGCCACCAGCAGAGAAACAGGGTACGCTTTCTTT